The clone carrying this T cell receptor beta chain showed up many times. Its antigen is unidentified. Germline loops: CDR1 MNHEY, CDR2 SVGEGT. The CDR3 consists of 14 residues. The germline V and J ends were trimmed by 1 base and 4 bases, with 8 bases remaining between them. TCRdb reprocessed the reads via MiXCR and lists one record per CDR3 protein. The sample lists 700,000 to 950,000 distinct CDR3 sequences; over 25% were seen once. The sample originates from a study of T cell repertoires in cytomegalovirus infection. About the research overall: The authors used CMV epitopes that were HLA-C-restricted (recently identified) and HLA-B-restricted (well studied). An indication of both CMV infection and matching HLA type came from public TCR beta signatures. Overall study findings and caveats: HLA-C-restricted CMV clonotypes gave the most frequent clonotype in two of eight donors.

This specimen was cultured CD8+ T cells from PBMCs, taken from culture after CMV antigen stimulation. The TCR sequence derives from a human donor in good health (CMV status not recorded). Some clones in this sample may be carry-over from other donors' samples. This rearrangement joins TRBV6-2 or TRBV6-3 to TRBJ2-1; D possibly corresponds to TRBD2 (6 bases). CDR3 in amino acids: CASSYLGGYNEQFF. In DNA form, the CDR3 reads TGTGCCAGCAGTTACTTAGGAGGGTACAATGAGCAGTTCTTC.